The T cell receptor beta chain under discussion was sequenced for a study of blood T cell repertoires in COVID-19. Across the study: From the United States, Italy and Spain came samples of acute and convalescent COVID-19. PBMCs, B-cell-depleted T cells, or T cells were the source of the cDNA or gDNA that made up the material.

Germline CDR1 reads MDHEN; CDR2 reads SYDVKM. The CDR3 length is 15 residues. V was clipped by 5 bases and J by 6 bases, with 17 bases between them. In the study's own analysis: Amplification of reference gene primers provided the estimated nucleated cell counts. Assay used: immunoSEQ multiplex PCR; TCRdb lists only in-frame clones, some missing. That table furnishes V, J and clone size, whereas the DNA furnished D and trimming. The table includes about 81,000 clones, 91% detected once. This clone was observed a single time. This chain uses TRBV28 with TRBJ1-5; D is possibly TRBD1 (6 bases). The TCR sequence derives from a woman between 45 and 60 years old in a cohort sampled during active COVID-19. Material: peripheral blood. The CDR3 reads CASSIPGAWSQPQHF. The CDR3 DNA reads as TGTGCCAGCAGTATCCCAGGGGCGTGGAGTCAGCCCCAGCATTTT.